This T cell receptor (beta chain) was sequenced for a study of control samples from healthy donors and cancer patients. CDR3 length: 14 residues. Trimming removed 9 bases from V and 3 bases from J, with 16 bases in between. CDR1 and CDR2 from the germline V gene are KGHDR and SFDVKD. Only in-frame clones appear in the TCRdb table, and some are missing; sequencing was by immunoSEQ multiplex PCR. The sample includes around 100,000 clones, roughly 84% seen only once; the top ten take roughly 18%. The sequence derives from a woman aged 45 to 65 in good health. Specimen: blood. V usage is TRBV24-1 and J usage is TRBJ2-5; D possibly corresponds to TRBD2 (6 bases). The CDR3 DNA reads TGTGCCACCTCCTATGGCGGGGTGGAAGAGACCCAGTACTTC. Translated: CATSYGGVEETQYF.